One sample yielded the 22 T cell receptor beta chains listed below, sequenced in a study of cytomegalovirus exposure and HLA in healthy donors. The PCR had 60 Vbeta and 13 Jbeta primers. Sequencing used immunoSEQ multiplex PCR; TCRdb keeps in-frame clones, though not all of them. This repertoire shows 200,000 to 250,000 clones, approximately 80% found once; its top ten account for more than 0.45%. The sequenced material came from PBMCs. The receptors were gathered from a woman between 35 and 50 years old in good health and CMV-seronegative.

V and J are TRBV6-1 and TRBJ1-2, with 9 positions matching TRBD1. The CDR3 covers 16 residues. From germline, CDR1 is MNHNS and CDR2 SASEGT. V gave up 4 bases and J gave up 6 bases; unmatched junction bases: 12. The CDR3 DNA reads as TGTGCCAGCAGTGGGGCCTTCTACCGGGACAGGGATGGCTACACCTTC. Translated, it gives CASSGAFYRDRDGYTF.

This sequence joins TRBV29-1 and TRBJ1-2; D possibly corresponds to TRBD1 (6 bases). CDR1 and CDR2 from the germline V gene are SQVTM and ANQGSEA. The CDR3 is made up of 13 amino acids. V shed 6 bases and J shed 2 bases, with 13 bases lying between them. The CDR3 DNA sequence: TGCAGCGTGTGGGACACCACCAACTATGGCTACACCTTC. It codes for CSVWDTTNYGYTF.

The chain is built from TRBV25-1 and TRBJ1-1; D not certain. The CDR3 runs 11 residues. Germline-derived CDR1 and CDR2 are MGHDK and SYGVNS. Trimming took 10 bases from V and 0 from J, leaving 6 bases between them. The CDR3 is CATVLNTEAFF. The CDR3, as DNA: TGTGCCACGGTTTTGAACACTGAAGCTTTCTTT.

The chain recombines TRBV18 with TRBJ1-5, with unresolved D. The V end was cut by 3 bases, the J end by 4 bases, with 16 bases between. Germline V gives CDR1 KGHSH, CDR2 LQKENI. The CDR3 runs to 16 residues. CDR3 sequence reads: CASSPSSTPMNQPQHF. CDR3 nucleotide sequence: TGTGCCAGCTCACCGAGCTCAACTCCTATGAATCAGCCCCAGCATTTT. Variable domain in full (rest from reference TRBV18 and TRBJ1-5): NAGVMQNPRHLVRRRGQEARLRCSPMKGHSHVYWYRQLPEEGLKFMVYLQKENIIDESGMPKERFSAEFPKEGPSILRIQQVVRGDSAAYFCASSPSSTPMNQPQHFGDGTRLSIL.

This sequence joins TRBV5-1 and TRBJ2-5, with a possible D match to TRBD2 (5 bases). Trimming stripped 0 bases from V and 5 bases from J, with 17 bases between. Germline loops: CDR1 SGHRS, CDR2 YFSETQ. The CDR3 sequence is 16 residues long. The DNA of the CDR3 is TGCGCCAGCAGCTTGGGCCCCAACCGGAGGTCGGAGACCCAGTACTTC. Translated, it gives CASSLGPNRRSETQYF. Full variable domain (outside the CDR3, taken from reference TRBV5-1 and TRBJ2-5): KAGVTQTPRYLIKTRGQQVTLSCSPISGHRSVSWYQQTPGQGLQFLFEYFSETQRNKGNFPGRFSGRQFSNSRSEMNVSTLELGDSALYLCASSLGPNRRSETQYFGPGTRLLVL.

The chain combines TRBV7-2 with TRBJ2-5; perhaps TRBD2 as D (6 bases). Germline V gene lookup returns CDR1 SGHTA and CDR2 FQGNSA. CDR3 length equals 15 residues. The V end lost 4 bases, the J end lost 0 bases, and 12 bases lay between the germline ends. CDR3 amino acids: CASSSSAQYQETQYF. CDR3 coding DNA: TGTGCCAGCAGCTCTAGCGCCCAGTACCAAGAGACCCAGTACTTC.

This chain joins TRBV19 and TRBJ1-3; 8 bases match TRBD1. V dropped 6 bases and J dropped 3; count of bases not matched to a gene: 7. This CDR3 is 15 amino acids long. The germline V gene encodes CDR1 LNHDA and CDR2 SQIVND (reference sequence). CDR3 in amino acids: CASSRGTGHGNTIYF. DNA for the CDR3: TGTGCCAGTAGCCGCGGGACAGGACATGGAAACACCATATATTTT.

This clone was detected only a few times. This chain links TRBV4-2 with TRBJ1-4, with 7 bases lining up with TRBD1. The CDR3 spans 16 residues. Germline V lookup: CDR1 LGHNA, CDR2 YNFKEQ. The V gene end was trimmed by 4 bases and the J gene end by 6 bases; junction bases not matched to a gene: 11. In DNA form, the CDR3 reads TGTGCCAGCAGCCCGAGCAGGGGGGCTCTTCATGAAAAACTGTTTTTT. Protein sequence: CASSPSRGALHEKLFF.

The V and J genes are TRBV30 and TRBJ2-7; 14 bases agree with TRBD2. The CDR3 totals 15 residues. Germline V CDR1 and CDR2: GTSNPN, SVGIG (reference sequence). Trimming at V came to 4 bases and at J to 7 bases, leaving 9 bases not matched to a gene. Here the CDR3 DNA reads TGTGCCTGGACAACGGGACTAGCGGGGGTGGGGGAGCAGTACTTC. Translation: CAWTTGLAGVGEQYF.

The chain combines TRBV28 with TRBJ1-5; D might be TRBD1 (6 bases). Germline V gene data show CDR1 as MDHEN and CDR2 as SYDVKM. V was cut by 5 bases and J by 7 bases, with 15 bases left in between. CDR3 length: 14 amino acids. CDR3 DNA: TGTGCCAGCAGTACGTCAGGGGAGGGACAGCCCCAGCATTTT. Protein sequence: CASSTSGEGQPQHF.

J is TRBJ2-7 and V is TRBV7-2; 8 nucleotides match TRBD1. From germline, CDR1 is SGHTA and CDR2 FQGNSA. The CDR3 loop spans 17 amino acids. With V trimmed by 4 bases and J by 2 bases, 13 bases remained unmatched. The CDR3: CASSSSNPNRGAYEQYF. DNA for the CDR3: TGTGCCAGCAGCTCTAGCAACCCTAACAGGGGGGCCTACGAGCAGTACTTC. The complete variable domain, with remaining parts taken from reference TRBV7-2 and TRBJ2-7, reads GAGVSQSPSNKVTEKGKDVELRCDPISGHTALYWYRQSLGQGLEFLIYFQGNSAPDKSGLPSDRFSAERTGGSVSTLTIQRTQQEDSAVYLCASSSSNPNRGAYEQYFGPGTRLTVT.

The chain is built from TRBV6-5 and TRBJ1-6; D gene uncertain. Trimming removed 1 base at V and 7 bases at J, with 8 bases between. The CDR3 is 14 amino acids. CDR1 is MNHEY, CDR2 SVGAGI, per germline. CDR3 in DNA: TGTGCCAGCAGTTACTTTCCAGAAAATTCACCCCTCCACTTT. As protein: CASSYFPENSPLHF.

J is TRBJ2-6 and V is TRBV5-6, with D possibly being TRBD1 (6 bases). There are 14 residues in the CDR3. Between the trimmed V and J ends, which lost 5 bases and 4 bases, there was a span of 10 bases. Germline V gives CDR1 SGHDT, CDR2 YYEEEE. CDR3 loop: CASRRGSGANVLTF. The CDR3 nucleotides are TGTGCCAGCAGGAGGGGGTCCGGGGCCAACGTCCTGACTTTC. The whole variable domain, filled in from reference TRBV5-6 and TRBJ2-6, reads DAGVTQSPTHLIKTRGQQVTLRCSPKSGHDTVSWYQQALGQGPQFIFQYYEEEERQRGNFPDRFSGHQFPNYSSELNVNALLLGDSALYLCASRRGSGANVLTFGAGSRLTVL.

This clone has a handful of counts. At one end, the junction sequence differs from germline, possibly due to a read error. The V and J genes are TRBV2 and TRBJ1-1; tentatively, D is TRBD1 (5 bases). CDR1 and CDR2 (germline): SNHLY, FYNNEI. The CDR3 consists of 13 residues. The CDR3 here is CASRPGTLPEAFF. The CDR3 coding sequence is TGTGCCAGCAGACCCGGGACTCTCCCTGAGGCTTTCTTT.

V is TRBV7-2 and J is TRBJ1-5; 9 nucleotides align to TRBD1. In germline, CDR1 is SGHTA, CDR2 FQGNSA. The CDR3 has 16 amino acids. V trimming: 6 bases; J trimming: 0 bases; junction bases outside the gene matches: 6. The CDR3 DNA sequence: TGTGCCAGCAGTCGACAGGGGGGGTATAGCAATCAGCCCCAGCATTTT. Translation gives CASSRQGGYSNQPQHF.

This clone was counted once. The rearrangement joins TRBV27 to TRBJ1-5; 9 bases match TRBD1. V shed 6 bases and J 7 bases; nucleotides not matched to a gene: 7. Germline CDR1 is MNHEY and CDR2 is SMNVEV (reference sequence). The CDR3 spans 14 residues. Here the CDR3 reads CASSVQGAEQPQHF. The CDR3 nucleotides are TGTGCCAGCAGCGTACAGGGGGCCGAGCAGCCCCAGCATTTT.

This chain uses TRBV7-9 with TRBJ1-5; 9 bases line up with TRBD1. CDR1 is SEHNR and CDR2 is FQNEAQ in the germline V gene (reference sequence). With 3 bases clipped from V and 1 base from J, the junction kept 4 bases outside the gene matches. This CDR3 has 16 amino acids. CDR3 nucleotide sequence: TGTGCCAGCAGCTTGGGGACAGGGCACAGCAATCAGCCCCAGCATTTT. Amino acids: CASSLGTGHSNQPQHF.

The J gene is TRBJ2-5, the V gene TRBV18, with 7 bases matching TRBD2. The V and J ends lost 4 bases and 2 bases, in that order; junction bases with no gene match: 7. CDR1 KGHSH and CDR2 LQKENI come from the germline V gene. The CDR3 length is 15 residues. CDR3 DNA sequence: TGTGCCAGCTCACGCCTGGCGGGGGTTCAAGAGACCCAGTACTTC. Translation gives CASSRLAGVQETQYF.

V is TRBV30 and J is TRBJ2-3, with TRBD2 matching 14 bases. Germline CDR1 GTSNPN, CDR2 SVGIG (reference sequence). Germline trimming cut 4 bases from V and 5 bases from J; bases unmatched to any gene: 5. This CDR3 comprises 15 residues. The DNA for the CDR3 is TGTGCCTGGAAAGGGACTAGCGGGGGCAGAGATACGCAGTATTTT. This translates into CAWKGTSGGRDTQYF.

The gene calls are TRBV7-9 and TRBJ1-4; D gene unclear. This CDR3 is 15 amino acids long. Per germline, CDR1 SEHNR and CDR2 FQNEAQ (reference sequence). V lost 5 bases, J lost 7 bases, and 17 bases lay in between. For the CDR3, the DNA is TGTGCCAGCAGCGTCCCGGGTCCCGTGGGTGAAAAACTGTTTTTT. It is translated as CASSVPGPVGEKLFF.

The rearrangement links TRBV7-6 to TRBJ2-2, with D possibly matching TRBD2 (5 bases). Germline CDR1 reads SGHVS; CDR2 reads FNYEAQ. V lost 4 bases and J lost 0, with 12 bases in between. The CDR3 covers 16 residues. The CDR3 DNA sequence: TGTGCCAGCAGCTACCTACTAGACCCGAACACCGGGGAGCTGTTTTTT. Its protein product is CASSYLLDPNTGELFF.

The genes are TRBV19 and TRBJ1-5, with 10 bases lining up with TRBD1. Unmatched junction bases numbered 5, after V lost 7 bases and J lost 11 bases. CDR1 and CDR2 from the germline V gene are LNHDA and SQIVND (reference sequence). The CDR3 extends over 12 amino acids. This CDR3 reads CASKRQGAAQHF. In DNA, the CDR3 is TGTGCCAGTAAACGACAGGGGGCAGCCCAGCATTTT.